The entry below describes one T cell receptor (beta chain). Its antigen is undetermined. The data originate from a study of PD-1 blockade in classical Hodgkin lymphoma. The CDR3 has 11 residues. The V end lost 1 base, the J end lost 9 bases, and 6 bases lay between the germline ends. Looked up from germline, CDR1 is SEHNR and CDR2 is FQNEAQ (reference sequence). Regarding time point: cycle 4 day 1 (C4D1), after more than five weeks of nivolumab. Every patient relapsed after autologous stem cell transplantation, and brentuximab vedotin exposure varied. Study-wide points: Newly diagnosed patients reportedly had lower baseline TCR diversity than healthy donors.

Profiling relied on immunoSEQ multiplex PCR, and the TCRdb table lists in-frame clones only, not all of them. Among 5,500 to 7,000 clones listed, 80% to 90% were seen once. The sample consisted of peripheral blood mononuclear cells (PBMCs), taken before the fourth cycle of nivolumab. The TCR comes from a human donor with classical Hodgkin lymphoma. The gene calls are TRBV7-9 and TRBJ1-2, with D unresolved. The CDR3: CASSLVTRYTF. The CDR3 bases are TGTGCCAGCAGCTTAGTAACCCGCTACACCTTC.